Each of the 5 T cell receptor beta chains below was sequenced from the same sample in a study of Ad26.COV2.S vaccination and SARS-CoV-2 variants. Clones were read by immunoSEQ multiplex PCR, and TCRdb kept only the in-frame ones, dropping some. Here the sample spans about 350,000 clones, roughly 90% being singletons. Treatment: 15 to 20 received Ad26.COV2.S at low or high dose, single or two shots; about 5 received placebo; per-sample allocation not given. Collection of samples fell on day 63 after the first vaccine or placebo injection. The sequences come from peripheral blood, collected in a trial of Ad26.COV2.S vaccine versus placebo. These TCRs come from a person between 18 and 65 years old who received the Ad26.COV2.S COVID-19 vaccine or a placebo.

The CDR3 DNA is TGTGCCAGCAGCGGACACTACGAGCAGTACTTC. Translation: CASSGHYEQYF. This chain joins TRBV11-2 and TRBJ2-7, with D maybe TRBD1 (5 bases). Looked up from germline, CDR1 is SGHAT and CDR2 is FQNNGV. This CDR3 region has 11 residues. V lost 5 bases, J lost 3 bases, and 5 bases lay in between.

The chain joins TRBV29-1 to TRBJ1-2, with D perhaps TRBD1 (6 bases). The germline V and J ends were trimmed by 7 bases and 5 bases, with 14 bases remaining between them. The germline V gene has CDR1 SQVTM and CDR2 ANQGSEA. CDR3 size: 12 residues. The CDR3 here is CSASTGQYGYTF. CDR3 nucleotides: TGCAGCGCCTCAACAGGGCAGTATGGCTACACCTTC.

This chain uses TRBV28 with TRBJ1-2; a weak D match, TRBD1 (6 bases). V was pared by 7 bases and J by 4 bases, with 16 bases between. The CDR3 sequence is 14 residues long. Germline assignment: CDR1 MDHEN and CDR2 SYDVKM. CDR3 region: CASTLGGRAYGYTF. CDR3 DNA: TGTGCCAGCACCCTTGGGGGCAGAGCCTATGGCTACACCTTC.

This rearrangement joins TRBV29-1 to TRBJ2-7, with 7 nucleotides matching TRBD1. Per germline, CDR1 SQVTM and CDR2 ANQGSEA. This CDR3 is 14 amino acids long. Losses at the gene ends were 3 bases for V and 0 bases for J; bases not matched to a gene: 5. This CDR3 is CSVEEDRSSYEQYF. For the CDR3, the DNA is TGCAGCGTTGAGGAGGACAGGTCCTCCTACGAGCAGTACTTC.

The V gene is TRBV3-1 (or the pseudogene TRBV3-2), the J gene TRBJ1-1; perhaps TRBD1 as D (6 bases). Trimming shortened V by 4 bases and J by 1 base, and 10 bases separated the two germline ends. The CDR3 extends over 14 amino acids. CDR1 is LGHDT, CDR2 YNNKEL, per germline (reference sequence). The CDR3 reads CASSRTQGNTEAFF. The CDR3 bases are TGTGCCAGCAGCCGGACACAGGGGAACACTGAAGCTTTCTTT.